The 7 T cell receptor beta chains listed next were all sequenced from one sample in a study of cytomegalovirus exposure and HLA in healthy donors. It was with 60 Vbeta and 13 Jbeta primers that the PCR ran. Profiled with immunoSEQ multiplex PCR; TCRdb holds only in-frame clones, not every one. This repertoire shows about 130,000 clones, 77% found once; its top ten account for about 4%. Sequencing was done on a sample of PBMCs. These receptors all come from a male donor in good health and CMV-seronegative.

This clone was detected only a few times. This rearrangement joins TRBV7-3 to TRBJ2-7; the match to TRBD2 covers 11 bases. Looked up from germline, CDR1 is SGHTA and CDR2 is FQGTGA. J gave up 6 bases and V 5 bases, and 9 bases lay outside the gene matches. This CDR3 comprises 15 residues. The CDR3 is CASSLQLAGVSEQYF. CDR3 in DNA: TGTGCCAGCAGCCTCCAACTAGCGGGAGTCTCCGAGCAGTACTTC.

This chain links TRBV7-6 with TRBJ2-5; no definite D call. The J call may be wrong; the DNA end is better matched by TRBJ2-7. Germline V gene sequence: CDR1 SGHVS, CDR2 FNYEAQ. The CDR3 totals 14 residues. The CDR3 region is CASSLLGESYEQYF. CDR3 coding DNA: TGTGCCAGCAGCTTATTGGGCGAAAGCTACGAGCAGTACTTC.

This clone turned up a few times. This chain uses TRBV5-1 with TRBJ2-5, with TRBD2 matching over 14 bases. CDR1 SGHRS and CDR2 YFSETQ come from the germline V gene. With V trimmed by 4 bases and J by 3 bases, 5 bases remained unmatched. This CDR3 region has 16 residues. CDR3 in amino acids: CASSGGGLAGEETQYF. The CDR3 bases are TGCGCCAGCAGCGGGGGGGGACTAGCGGGAGAAGAGACCCAGTACTTC.

This clone was found a few times. J is TRBJ1-4 and V is TRBV19, with D possibly matching TRBD1 (6 bases). V was clipped by 7 bases and J by 3 bases, with 12 bases between them. The CDR3 spans 14 residues. Germline values: CDR1 LNHDA, CDR2 SQIVND (reference sequence). The CDR3 reads CASNEDSANEKLFF. The CDR3 DNA follows: TGTGCCAGTAACGAGGACAGCGCTAATGAAAAACTGTTTTTT.

V is TRBV6-5 and J is TRBJ1-6; D not resolved. Looked up from germline, CDR1 is MNHEY and CDR2 is SVGAGI. This CDR3 region has 12 residues. V lost 7 bases, J lost 14 bases, and 15 bases lay in between. The CDR3 DNA reads as TGTGCCAGCAAGGAGACGGGGTCAGCCCTCCACTTT. Protein: CASKETGSALHF.

The chain is built from TRBV15 and TRBJ1-1; 7 bases fit TRBD1. This CDR3 comprises 14 residues. Per the germline V gene, CDR1 is LNHNV and CDR2 is YYDKDF (reference sequence). V lost 3 bases, J lost 5 bases, and 6 bases stayed unmatched. This chain's CDR3 is CATSSRQGRTEAFF. CDR3 DNA sequence: TGTGCCACCAGCAGTAGACAGGGAAGAACTGAAGCTTTCTTT.

The rearrangement links TRBV10-3 to TRBJ2-7, with D possibly matching TRBD1 (6 bases). The germline CDR1 and CDR2 sequences are ENHRY and SYGVKD. V was trimmed by 8 bases and J by 1 base, leaving 12 bases between them. The CDR3 totals 13 residues. CDR3: CAICPGTSYEQYF. The CDR3 DNA is TGTGCCATCTGCCCCGGGACATCCTACGAGCAGTACTTC.